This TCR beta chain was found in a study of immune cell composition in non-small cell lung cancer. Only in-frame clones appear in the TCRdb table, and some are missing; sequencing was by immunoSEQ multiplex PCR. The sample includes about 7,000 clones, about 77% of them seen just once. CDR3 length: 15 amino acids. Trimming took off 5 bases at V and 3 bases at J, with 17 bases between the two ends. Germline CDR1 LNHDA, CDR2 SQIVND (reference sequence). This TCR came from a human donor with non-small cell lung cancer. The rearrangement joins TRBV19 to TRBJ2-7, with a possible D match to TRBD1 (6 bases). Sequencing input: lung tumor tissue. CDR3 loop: CASSFTGILNYEQYF. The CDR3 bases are TGTGCCAGTAGTTTTACAGGGATTTTGAACTACGAGCAGTACTTC.